This paragraph reports one TCR beta chain. The data were taken from a study of blood T cell repertoires in COVID-19. On the study more broadly: Some COVID-19 samples were acute and others convalescent; all came from the United States, Italy and Spain. T cells, B-cell-depleted T cells, or PBMCs provided the cDNA or gDNA that served as material.

J was trimmed by 5 bases and V by 4 bases; bases with no gene match: 10. Germline V gene data show CDR1 as SGDLS and CDR2 as YYNGEE. The CDR3 loop spans 15 amino acids. Authors' analysis steps: Nucleated cell number was recorded as an estimate derived from reference gene primer amplification. Libraries were prepared by immunoSEQ multiplex PCR; TCRdb keeps only in-frame clonotypes and omits some of them. V, J and clone size reflect that table, while D and trimming were determined from the DNA. The sample contains more than 300,000 clones, about 85% of which appear only once. This study enrolled people aged about 18 to 100 from about two dozen US geographic areas.

This clonotype originated in a woman aged 25 to 39 who had recovered from COVID-19. The sample consisted of PBMCs or T cells enriched from blood (not recorded which). The J gene is TRBJ1-1, the V gene TRBV9, with 8 bases that match TRBD1. CDR3 coding DNA: TGTGCCAGCAGCTCAGGACAGGGATTGGAGACTGAAGCTTTCTTT. It translates to CASSSGQGLETEAFF.